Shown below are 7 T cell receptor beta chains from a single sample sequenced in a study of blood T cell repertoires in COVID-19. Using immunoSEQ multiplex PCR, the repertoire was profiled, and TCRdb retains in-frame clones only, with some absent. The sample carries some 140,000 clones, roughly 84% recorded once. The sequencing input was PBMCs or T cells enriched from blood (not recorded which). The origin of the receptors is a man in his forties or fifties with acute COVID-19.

This CDR3 is CTSSQDGARNNEQFF. The CDR3 coding sequence is TGCACCAGCAGCCAAGATGGGGCTAGAAACAATGAGCAGTTCTTC. The chain joins TRBV1 to TRBJ2-1; the D call TRBD1 from the table was never checked on the DNA. TRBV1 constitutes a pseudogene. CDR3 size: 15 residues.

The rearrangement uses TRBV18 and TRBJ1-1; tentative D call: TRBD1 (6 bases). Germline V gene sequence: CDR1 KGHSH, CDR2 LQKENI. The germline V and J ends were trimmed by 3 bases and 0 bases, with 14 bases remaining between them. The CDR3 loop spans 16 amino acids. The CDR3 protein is CASSPTLAGVNTEAFF. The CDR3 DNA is TGTGCCAGCTCACCCACTCTTGCAGGGGTGAACACTGAAGCTTTCTTT.

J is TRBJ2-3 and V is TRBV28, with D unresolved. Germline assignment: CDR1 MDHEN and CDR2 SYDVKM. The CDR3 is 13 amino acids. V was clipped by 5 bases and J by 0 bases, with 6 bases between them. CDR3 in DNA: TGTGCCAGCAGTCTGGGCAGCACAGATACGCAGTATTTT. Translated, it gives CASSLGSTDTQYF.

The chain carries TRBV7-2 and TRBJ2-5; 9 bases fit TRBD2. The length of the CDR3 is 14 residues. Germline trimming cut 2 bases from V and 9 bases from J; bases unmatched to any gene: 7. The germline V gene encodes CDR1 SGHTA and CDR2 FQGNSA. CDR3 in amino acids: CASSLRGAGGAQYF. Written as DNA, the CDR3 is TGTGCCAGCAGCTTAAGGGGAGCGGGGGGTGCCCAGTACTTC.

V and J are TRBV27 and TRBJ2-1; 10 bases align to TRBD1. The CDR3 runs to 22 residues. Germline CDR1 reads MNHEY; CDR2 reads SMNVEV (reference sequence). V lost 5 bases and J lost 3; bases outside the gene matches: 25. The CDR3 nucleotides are TGTGCCAGCAGTCCACCGGGACAGGGGCCGCCTGCCACCTACATCAACTACAATGAGCAGTTCTTC. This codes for CASSPPGQGPPATYINYNEQFF.

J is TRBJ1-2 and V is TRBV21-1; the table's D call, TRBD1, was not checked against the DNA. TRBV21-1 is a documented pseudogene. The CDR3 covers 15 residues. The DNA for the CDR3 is TGTGCCAGCTATAATCCGACAGCGTCCGCGTATGGCTACACCTTC. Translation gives CASYNPTASAYGYTF.

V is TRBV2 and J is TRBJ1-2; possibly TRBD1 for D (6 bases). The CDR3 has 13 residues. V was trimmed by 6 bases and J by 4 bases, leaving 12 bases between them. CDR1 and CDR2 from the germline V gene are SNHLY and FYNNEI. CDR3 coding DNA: TGTGCCAGCAGCGCAGACAGGTCCTATGGCTACACCTTC. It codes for CASSADRSYGYTF.